This T cell receptor beta chain derives from a study of cytomegalovirus exposure and HLA in healthy donors. General study findings and limits: Among TCR beta chains of equal frequency, HLA-associated ones were more clonally expanded in a later analysis. A prior analysis recorded that most TCR beta V segments were productive about 87% or about 30% of the time.

Both 60 Vbeta primers and 13 Jbeta primers went into the PCR. Measured with immunoSEQ multiplex PCR; TCRdb has only the in-frame clones, and not every one. Of fewer than 200,000 clones detected, 82% appear once; the ten largest clones hold roughly 1.6%. In regard to this clone: Its matching antigen is unknown.

Germline V lookup: CDR1 SGHNT, CDR2 YYREEE (reference sequence). The CDR3 has 16 residues. Trimming pared 4 bases from V and 5 bases from J, leaving 21 bases between. The receptor comes from a girl between 5 and 17 years old in good health and CMV-seropositive. The chain recombines TRBV5-4 with TRBJ2-5; D might be TRBD1 (5 bases). Sequenced material: PBMCs. The CDR3: CASSGAGLENGETQYF. The DNA of the CDR3 is TGTGCCAGCAGCGGGGCAGGTCTAGAAAATGGGGAGACCCAGTACTTC.